The present entry profiles one T cell receptor (beta chain) with its context. The antigen remains undetermined. Germline V gene data show CDR1 as SEHNR and CDR2 as FQNEAQ (reference sequence). The trim removed 7 bases at V and 4 bases at J, leaving 6 bases unmatched. The CDR3 consists of 14 residues. This entry belongs to a study of spatial heterogeneity in lung cancer. Looking at the study overall: Consistent detection of more beta-chain than alpha-chain sequences was observed.

Study-level results: Resection saw ubiquitous expanded tumor TCRs appear in blood more than follow-up did.

From the 5' RACE reads, TCRdb called clonotypes with MiXCR, one entry per CDR3 protein. The sample shows 35,000 to 55,000 distinct CDR3 sequences, about 6.5% of them seen only once. Sample time point: sample taken at primary tumor resection. No cells were sorted before sequencing. The whole RNA sequenced was extracted from tumor, nontumor lung or frozen PBMC. Sequenced material: PBMCs, taken at surgery. This TCR was recovered from a female donor with early-stage non-small cell lung cancer. This chain joins TRBV7-9 and TRBJ2-1; 8 bases align to TRBD1. For the CDR3, the DNA is TGTGCCAGCAACCCGGGACAGGTGTACAATGAGCAGTTCTTC. Translating gives CASNPGQVYNEQFF.